Listed below are T cell receptor beta chains from one sample, sequenced in a study of T cells in localized non-small cell lung cancer. Sequencing used immunoSEQ multiplex PCR; TCRdb keeps in-frame clones, though not all of them. The repertoire holds about 15,000 clones, with roughly 85% as singletons. The sample consisted of peripheral blood, taken before any cancer treatment. All receptors derive from a female donor at least 60 years old with stage I squamous cell lung carcinoma. Each CDR3 is given with its conserved first and last residue. D genes are given only for firm matches. Some rows mark clone size as missing; the rest say once, few, many or name a class of expanded clone.

CASSQPNREAFF,TGTGCCAGCAGCCAGCCTAACAGGGAAGCTTTCTTT,.,TRBV14,.,TRBJ1-1
CASSSGGRGWNTEAFF,TGTGCCAGCAGTTCGGGGGGACGGGGATGGAACACTGAAGCTTTCTTT,.,TRBV28,.,TRBJ1-1
CASSISREDRGNTFF,TGTGCCAGTAGTATCAGTCGCGAAGACAGGGGGAACACTTTCTTT,.,TRBV19,TRBD1,TRBJ1-1
CASSQGTSGRALGYNEQFF,TGTGCCAGCAGCCAAGGGACTAGCGGGAGGGCCCTCGGGTACAATGAGCAGTTCTTC,.,TRBV14,TRBD2,TRBJ2-1
CASSLQGNTIYF,TGTGCCAGCAGCTTACAGGGTAACACCATATATTTT,.,TRBV7-2,.,TRBJ1-3
CASSESGSLRPQHF,TGTGCCAGCAGTGAGTCTGGCAGTCTCCGGCCCCAGCATTTT,.,TRBV2,.,TRBJ1-5
CASRTGSALGGYTF,TGTGCCAGCAGGACAGGGAGCGCCTTGGGTGGCTACACCTTC,.,TRBV25-1,TRBD1,TRBJ1-2
CASSPTGLGEKLFF,TGTGCCAGCAGCCCAACAGGGTTGGGTGAAAAACTGTTTTTT,.,TRBV7-2,.,TRBJ1-4
CASSLDRGGSGNTIYF,TGTGCCAGCAGCCTGGACAGAGGTGGCTCTGGAAACACCATATATTTT,.,TRBV14,.,TRBJ1-3
CASSQGRYGYTF,TGCGCCAGCAGCCAAGGCCGCTATGGCTACACCTTC,once,TRBV4-3,.,TRBJ1-2